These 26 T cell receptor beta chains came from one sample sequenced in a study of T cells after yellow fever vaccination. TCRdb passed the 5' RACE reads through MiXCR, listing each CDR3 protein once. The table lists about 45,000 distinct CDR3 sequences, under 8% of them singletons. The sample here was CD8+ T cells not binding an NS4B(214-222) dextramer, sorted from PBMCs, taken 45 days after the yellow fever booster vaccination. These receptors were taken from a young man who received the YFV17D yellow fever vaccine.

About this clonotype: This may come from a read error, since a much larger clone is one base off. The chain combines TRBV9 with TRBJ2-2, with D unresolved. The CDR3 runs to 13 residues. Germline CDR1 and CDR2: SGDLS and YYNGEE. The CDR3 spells CASSDGNTVELFF. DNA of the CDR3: TGTGCCAGCAGCGACGGAAACACCGTGGAGCTGTTTTTT.

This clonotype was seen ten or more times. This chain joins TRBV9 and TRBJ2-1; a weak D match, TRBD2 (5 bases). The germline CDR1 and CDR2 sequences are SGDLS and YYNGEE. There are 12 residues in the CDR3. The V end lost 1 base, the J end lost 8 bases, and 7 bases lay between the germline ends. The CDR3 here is CASSVHSDEQFF. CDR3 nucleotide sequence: TGTGCCAGCAGCGTACATAGCGATGAGCAGTTCTTC.

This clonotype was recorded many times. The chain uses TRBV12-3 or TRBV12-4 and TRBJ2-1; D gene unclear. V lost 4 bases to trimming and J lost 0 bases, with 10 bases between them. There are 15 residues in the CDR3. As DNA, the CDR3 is TGTGCCAGCAGTTACGGGCCAAGCTCCTACAATGAGCAGTTCTTC. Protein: CASSYGPSSYNEQFF.

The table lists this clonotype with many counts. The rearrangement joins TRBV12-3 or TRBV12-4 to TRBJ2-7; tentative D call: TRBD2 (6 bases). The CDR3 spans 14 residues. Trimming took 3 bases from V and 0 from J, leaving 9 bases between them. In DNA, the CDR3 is TGTGCCAGCAGTTTTGGAGGGGTCTCCTACGAGCAGTACTTC. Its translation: CASSFGGVSYEQYF.

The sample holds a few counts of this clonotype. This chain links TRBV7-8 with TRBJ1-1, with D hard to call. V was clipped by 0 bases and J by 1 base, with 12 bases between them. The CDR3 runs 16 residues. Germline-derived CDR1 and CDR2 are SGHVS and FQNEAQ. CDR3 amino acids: CASSLARGLSNTEAFF. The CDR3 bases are TGTGCCAGCAGCTTAGCGCGGGGTTTATCGAACACTGAAGCTTTCTTT.

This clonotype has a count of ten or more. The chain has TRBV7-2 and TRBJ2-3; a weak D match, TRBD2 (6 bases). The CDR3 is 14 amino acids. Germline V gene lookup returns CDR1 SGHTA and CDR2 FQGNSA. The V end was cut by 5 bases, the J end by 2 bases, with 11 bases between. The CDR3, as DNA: TGTGCCAGCAGCCCAGCGGGTCCCACAGATACGCAGTATTTT. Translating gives CASSPAGPTDTQYF.

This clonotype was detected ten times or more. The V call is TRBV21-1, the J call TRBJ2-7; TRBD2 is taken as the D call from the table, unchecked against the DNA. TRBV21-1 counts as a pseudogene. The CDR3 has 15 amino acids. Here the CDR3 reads CASSSRTSGCYEQYF. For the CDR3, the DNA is TGTGCCAGCAGCTCACGGACTAGCGGGTGCTACGAGCAGTACTTC.

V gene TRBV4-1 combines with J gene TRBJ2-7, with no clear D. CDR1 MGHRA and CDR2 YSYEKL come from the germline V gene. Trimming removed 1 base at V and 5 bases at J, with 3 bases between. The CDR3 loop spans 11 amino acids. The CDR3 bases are TGCGCCAGCAGCCAAGGAGACGAGCAGTACTTC. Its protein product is CASSQGDEQYF.

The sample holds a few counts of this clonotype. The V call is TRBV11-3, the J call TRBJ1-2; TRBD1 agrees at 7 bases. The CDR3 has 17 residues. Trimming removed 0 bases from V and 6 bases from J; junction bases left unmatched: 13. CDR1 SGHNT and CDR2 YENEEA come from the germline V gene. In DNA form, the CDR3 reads TGTGCCAGCAGCTTAGACTTCCCAGGGGGGGGAAAAGATGGCTACACCTTC. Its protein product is CASSLDFPGGGKDGYTF.

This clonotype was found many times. CDR3 nucleotide sequence: TGTGCCAGCAGTACTCCCCAGGATAGCGGGAGCTCCTACAATGAGCAGTTCTTC. As protein: CASSTPQDSGSSYNEQFF. The chain recombines TRBV2 with TRBJ2-1, with 9 bases fitting TRBD2. Unmatched junction bases numbered 11, after V lost 5 bases and J lost 0 bases. This CDR3 comprises 18 residues. CDR1 SNHLY and CDR2 FYNNEI come from the germline V gene.

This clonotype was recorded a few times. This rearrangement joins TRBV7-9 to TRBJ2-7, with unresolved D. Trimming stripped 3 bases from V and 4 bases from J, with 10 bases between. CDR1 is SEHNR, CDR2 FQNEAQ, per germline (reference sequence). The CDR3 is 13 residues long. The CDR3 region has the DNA TGTGCCAGCAGCTTTACAGATTATTACGAGCAGTACTTC. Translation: CASSFTDYYEQYF.

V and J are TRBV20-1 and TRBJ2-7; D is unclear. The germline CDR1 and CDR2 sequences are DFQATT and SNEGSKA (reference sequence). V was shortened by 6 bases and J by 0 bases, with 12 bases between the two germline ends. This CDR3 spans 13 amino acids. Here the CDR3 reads CSAESPSSYEQYF. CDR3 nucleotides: TGCAGTGCCGAATCCCCAAGCTCCTACGAGCAGTACTTC.

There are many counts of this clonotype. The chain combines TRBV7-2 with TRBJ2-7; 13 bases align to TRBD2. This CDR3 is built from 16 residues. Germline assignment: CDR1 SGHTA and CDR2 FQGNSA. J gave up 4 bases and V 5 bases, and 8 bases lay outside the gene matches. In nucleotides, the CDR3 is TGTGCCAGCAGCCATCGGACTAGCGGGAGTCAATACGAGCAGTACTTC. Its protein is CASSHRTSGSQYEQYF.

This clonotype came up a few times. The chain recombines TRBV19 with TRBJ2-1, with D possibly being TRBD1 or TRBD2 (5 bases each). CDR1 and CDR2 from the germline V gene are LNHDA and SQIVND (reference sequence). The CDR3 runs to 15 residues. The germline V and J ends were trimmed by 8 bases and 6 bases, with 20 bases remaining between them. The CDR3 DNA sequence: TGTGCCAGTGCTTCCGGGACCATCTCCCCCAATGAGCAGTTCTTC. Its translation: CASASGTISPNEQFF.

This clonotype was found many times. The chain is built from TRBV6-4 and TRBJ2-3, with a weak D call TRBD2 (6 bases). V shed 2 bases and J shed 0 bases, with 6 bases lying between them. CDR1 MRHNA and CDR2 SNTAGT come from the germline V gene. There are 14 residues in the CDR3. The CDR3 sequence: CASSDSGSTDTQYF. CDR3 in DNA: TGTGCCAGCAGTGACAGCGGGAGCACAGATACGCAGTATTTT.

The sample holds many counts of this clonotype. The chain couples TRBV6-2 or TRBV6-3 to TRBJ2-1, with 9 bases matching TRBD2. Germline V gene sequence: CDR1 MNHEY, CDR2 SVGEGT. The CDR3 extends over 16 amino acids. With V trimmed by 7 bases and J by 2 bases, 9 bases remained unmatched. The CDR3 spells CASMTGGRAPYNEQFF. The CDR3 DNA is TGTGCCAGCATGACGGGCGGGAGGGCCCCCTACAATGAGCAGTTCTTC.

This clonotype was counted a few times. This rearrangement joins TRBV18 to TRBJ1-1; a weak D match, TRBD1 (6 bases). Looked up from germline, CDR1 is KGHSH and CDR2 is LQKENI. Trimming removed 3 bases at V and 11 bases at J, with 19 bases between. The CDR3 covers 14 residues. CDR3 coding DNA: TGTGCCAGCTCACCGGAAACGGGACATTACGGGGCTTTCTTT. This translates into CASSPETGHYGAFF.

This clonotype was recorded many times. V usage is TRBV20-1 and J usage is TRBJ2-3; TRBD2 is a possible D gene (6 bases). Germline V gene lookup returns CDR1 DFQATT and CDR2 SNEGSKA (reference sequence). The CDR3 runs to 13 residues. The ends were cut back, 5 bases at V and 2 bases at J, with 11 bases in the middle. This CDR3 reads CSAERANTDTQYF. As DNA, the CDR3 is TGCAGTGCTGAGCGGGCCAACACAGATACGCAGTATTTT.

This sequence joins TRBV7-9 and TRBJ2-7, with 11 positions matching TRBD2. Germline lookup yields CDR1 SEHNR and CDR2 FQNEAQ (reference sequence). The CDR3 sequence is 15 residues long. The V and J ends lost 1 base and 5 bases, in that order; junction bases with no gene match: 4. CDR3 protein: CASSLVAGGPHEQYF. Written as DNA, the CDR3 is TGTGCCAGCAGCTTAGTAGCGGGAGGGCCCCACGAGCAGTACTTC.

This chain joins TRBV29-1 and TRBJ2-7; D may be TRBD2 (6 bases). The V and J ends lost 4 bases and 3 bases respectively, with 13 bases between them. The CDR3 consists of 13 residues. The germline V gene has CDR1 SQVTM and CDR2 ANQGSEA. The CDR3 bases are TGCAGCGTTGGATCCGGGACTCACTACGAGCAGTACTTC. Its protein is CSVGSGTHYEQYF.

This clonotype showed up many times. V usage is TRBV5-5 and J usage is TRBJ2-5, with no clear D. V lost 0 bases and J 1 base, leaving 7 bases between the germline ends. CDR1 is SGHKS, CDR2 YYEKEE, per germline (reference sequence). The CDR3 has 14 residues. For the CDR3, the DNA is TGTGCCAGCAGCTTGGCCGTGATCCAAGAGACCCAGTACTTC. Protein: CASSLAVIQETQYF.

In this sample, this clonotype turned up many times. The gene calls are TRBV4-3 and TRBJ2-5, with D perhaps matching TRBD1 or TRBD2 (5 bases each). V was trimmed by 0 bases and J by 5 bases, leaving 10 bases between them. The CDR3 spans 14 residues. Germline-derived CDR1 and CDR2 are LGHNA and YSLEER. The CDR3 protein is CASSQDGDGETQYF. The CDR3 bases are TGCGCCAGCAGCCAAGATGGGGACGGGGAGACCCAGTACTTC.

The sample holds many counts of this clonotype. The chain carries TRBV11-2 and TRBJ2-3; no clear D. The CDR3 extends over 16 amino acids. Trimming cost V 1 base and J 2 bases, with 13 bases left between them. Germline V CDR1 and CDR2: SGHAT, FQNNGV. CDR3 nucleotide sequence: TGTGCCAGCAGCTTAGCCGAGGCCGGGCACACAGATACGCAGTATTTT. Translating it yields CASSLAEAGHTDTQYF.

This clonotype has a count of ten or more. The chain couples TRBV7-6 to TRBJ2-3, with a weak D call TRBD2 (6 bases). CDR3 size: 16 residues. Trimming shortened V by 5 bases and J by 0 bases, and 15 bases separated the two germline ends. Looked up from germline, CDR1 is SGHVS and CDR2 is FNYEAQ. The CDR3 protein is CASSITSSSSTDTQYF. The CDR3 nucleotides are TGTGCCAGCAGCATTACTAGCAGCTCTAGCACAGATACGCAGTATTTT.

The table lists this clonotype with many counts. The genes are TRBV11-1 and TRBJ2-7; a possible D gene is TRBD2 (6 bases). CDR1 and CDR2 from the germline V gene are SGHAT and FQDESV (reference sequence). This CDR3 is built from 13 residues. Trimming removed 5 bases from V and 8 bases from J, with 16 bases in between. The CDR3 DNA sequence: TGTGCCAGCAGCCTAGGGACTCACTCCCAGCAGTACTTC. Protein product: CASSLGTHSQQYF. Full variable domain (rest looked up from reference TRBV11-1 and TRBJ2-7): EAEVAQSPRYKITEKSQAVAFWCDPISGHATLYWYRQILGQGPELLVQFQDESVVDDSQLPKDRFSAERLKGVDSTLKIQPAELGDSAMYLCASSLGTHSQQYFGPGTRLTVT.

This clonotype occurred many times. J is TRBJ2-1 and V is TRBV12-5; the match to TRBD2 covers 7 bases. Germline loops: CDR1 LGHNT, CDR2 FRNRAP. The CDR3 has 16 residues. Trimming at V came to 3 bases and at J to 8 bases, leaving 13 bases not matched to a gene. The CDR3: CASGFIVASGSHEQFF. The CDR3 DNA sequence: TGTGCTAGTGGTTTCATTGTGGCTAGCGGAAGTCATGAGCAGTTCTTC.